This T cell receptor beta chain was found in a study of CXCR3-negative and CXCR3-positive naive CD8 T cells. The germline V gene encodes CDR1 SQVTM and CDR2 ANQGSEA. The CDR3 is 13 amino acids. Every CD8+ T cell subset underwent triplicate sorting at roughly 300,000 cells apiece. Via 5' RACE with UMI labels, TRB cDNA libraries were prepared. Reprocessing the 5' RACE reads, TCRdb reports a single entry for every CDR3 protein and omits DNA. Seen in this sample are 45,000 to 60,000 distinct CDR3 sequences; the ten most common clones hold 20%. Comments on this clonotype: Its target is unknown.

Study-level points and caveats: Expression of CXCR3 was partially reduced after cryopreservation, and fresh PBMCs were used in most assays. The study found comparably high diversity in both naive subsets and much lower diversity in memory CD8+ cells. Naive cells, whether CXCR3-negative or CXCR3-positive, had similar TRBV-TRBJ usage, while memory cells differed.

Specimen: memory CD8+ T cells from blood. The clonotype comes from a human donor in good health. Some clones in this sample may be carry-over from other donors' samples. The chain employs TRBV29-1 and TRBJ2-7; the D call of TRBD1 rests on TCRdb alone, since no DNA is present to check it. CDR3 protein: CSALTGAVYEQYF.